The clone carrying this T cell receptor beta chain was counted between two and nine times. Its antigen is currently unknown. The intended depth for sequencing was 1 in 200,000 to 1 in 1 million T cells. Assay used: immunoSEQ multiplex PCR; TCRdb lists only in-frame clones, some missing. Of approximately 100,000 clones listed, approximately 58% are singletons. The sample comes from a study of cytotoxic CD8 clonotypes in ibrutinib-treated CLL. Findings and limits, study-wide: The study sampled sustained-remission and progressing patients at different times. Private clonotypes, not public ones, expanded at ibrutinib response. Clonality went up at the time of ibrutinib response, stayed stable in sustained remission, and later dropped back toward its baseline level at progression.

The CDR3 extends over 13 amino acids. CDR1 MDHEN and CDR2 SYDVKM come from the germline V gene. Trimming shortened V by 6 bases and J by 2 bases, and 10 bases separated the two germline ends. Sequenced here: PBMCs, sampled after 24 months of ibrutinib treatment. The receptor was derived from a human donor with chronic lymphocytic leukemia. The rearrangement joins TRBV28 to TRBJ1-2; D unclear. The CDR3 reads CASRGTVNYGYTF. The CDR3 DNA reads TGTGCCAGCAGAGGAACAGTGAACTATGGCTACACCTTC.